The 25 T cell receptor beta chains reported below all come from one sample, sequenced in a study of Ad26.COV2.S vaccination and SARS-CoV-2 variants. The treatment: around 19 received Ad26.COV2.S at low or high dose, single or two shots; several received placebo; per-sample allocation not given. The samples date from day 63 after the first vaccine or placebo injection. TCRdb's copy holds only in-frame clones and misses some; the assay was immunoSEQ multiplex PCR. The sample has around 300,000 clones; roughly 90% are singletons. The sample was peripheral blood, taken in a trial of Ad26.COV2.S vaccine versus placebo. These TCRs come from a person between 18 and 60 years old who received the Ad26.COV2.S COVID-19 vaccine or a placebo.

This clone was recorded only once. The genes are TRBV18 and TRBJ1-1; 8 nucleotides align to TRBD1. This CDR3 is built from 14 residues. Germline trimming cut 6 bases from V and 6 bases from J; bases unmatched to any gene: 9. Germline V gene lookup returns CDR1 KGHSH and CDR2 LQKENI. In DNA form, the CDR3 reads TGTGCCAGCTCCAAAGGACAGGGTATCTCTGAAGCTTTCTTT. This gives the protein CASSKGQGISEAFF.

CDR3 in amino acids: CASSSLGGQYF. The CDR3 DNA reads as TGTGCCAGCAGTTCTCTCGGCGGGCAGTACTTC. This rearrangement joins TRBV28 to TRBJ2-7; no reliable D call. CDR1 is MDHEN, CDR2 SYDVKM, per germline. The CDR3 extends over 11 amino acids. With 4 bases removed from V and 9 bases from J, the gap between germline ends came to 10 bases.

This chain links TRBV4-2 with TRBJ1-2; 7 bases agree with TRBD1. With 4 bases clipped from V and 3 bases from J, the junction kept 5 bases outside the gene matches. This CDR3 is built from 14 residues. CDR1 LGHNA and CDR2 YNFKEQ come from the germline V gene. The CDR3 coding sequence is TGTGCCAGCAGCCCAAAAGGGACAGACTATGGCTACACCTTC. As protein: CASSPKGTDYGYTF.

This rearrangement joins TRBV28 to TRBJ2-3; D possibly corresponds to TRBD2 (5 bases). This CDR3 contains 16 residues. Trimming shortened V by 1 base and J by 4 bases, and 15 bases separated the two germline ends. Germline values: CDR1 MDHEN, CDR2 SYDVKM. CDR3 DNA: TGTGCCAGCAGTTTATTTAATAGCGACTCCCCAGATACGCAGTATTTT. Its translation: CASSLFNSDSPDTQYF.

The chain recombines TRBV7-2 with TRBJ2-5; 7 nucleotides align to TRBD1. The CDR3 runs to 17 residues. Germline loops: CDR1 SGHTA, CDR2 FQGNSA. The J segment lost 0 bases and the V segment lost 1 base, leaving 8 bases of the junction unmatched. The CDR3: CASSLVPGQLYQETQYF. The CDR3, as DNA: TGTGCCAGCAGCTTAGTCCCGGGACAGCTGTACCAAGAGACCCAGTACTTC. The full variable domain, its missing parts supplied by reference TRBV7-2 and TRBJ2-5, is GAGVSQSPSNKVTEKGKDVELRCDPISGHTALYWYRQSLGQGLEFLIYFQGNSAPDKSGLPSDRFSAERTGGSVSTLTIQRTQQEDSAVYLCASSLVPGQLYQETQYFGPGTRLLVL.

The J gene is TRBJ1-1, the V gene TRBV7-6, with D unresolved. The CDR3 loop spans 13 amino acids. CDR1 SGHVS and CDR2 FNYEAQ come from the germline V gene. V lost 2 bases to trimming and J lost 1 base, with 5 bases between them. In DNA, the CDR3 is TGTGCCAGCAGCTTAAAGGAGAACACTGAAGCTTTCTTT. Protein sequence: CASSLKENTEAFF.

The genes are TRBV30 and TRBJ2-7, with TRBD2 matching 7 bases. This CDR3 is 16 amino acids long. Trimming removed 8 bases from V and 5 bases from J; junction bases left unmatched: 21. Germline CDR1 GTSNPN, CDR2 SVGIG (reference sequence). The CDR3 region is CAQTSGLADRGNEQYF. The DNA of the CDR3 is TGTGCCCAAACCAGTGGCCTAGCGGATCGAGGTAACGAGCAGTACTTC.

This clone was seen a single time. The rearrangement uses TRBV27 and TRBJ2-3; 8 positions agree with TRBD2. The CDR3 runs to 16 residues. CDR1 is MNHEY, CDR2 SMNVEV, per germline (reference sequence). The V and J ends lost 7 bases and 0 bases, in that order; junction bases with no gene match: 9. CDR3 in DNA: TGTGCCAGCAAGTTTGGCGGGGGGCCTAGCACAGATACGCAGTATTTT. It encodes CASKFGGGPSTDTQYF.

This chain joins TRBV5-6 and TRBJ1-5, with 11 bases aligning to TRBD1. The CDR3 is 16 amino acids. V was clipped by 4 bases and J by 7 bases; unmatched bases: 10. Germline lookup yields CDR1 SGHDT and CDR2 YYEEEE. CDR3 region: CASSSRDRGLGQPQHF. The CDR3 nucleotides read TGTGCCAGCAGCAGCCGGGACAGGGGGTTGGGGCAGCCCCAGCATTTT.

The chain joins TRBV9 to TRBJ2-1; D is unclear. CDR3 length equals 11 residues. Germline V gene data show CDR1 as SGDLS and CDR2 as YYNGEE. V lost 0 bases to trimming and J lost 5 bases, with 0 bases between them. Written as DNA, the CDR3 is TGTGCCAGCAGCGTAGACAATGAGCAGTTCTTC. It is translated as CASSVDNEQFF.

In DNA form, the CDR3 reads TGTGCCAGCAGTTCGACAGGGGGCGCGAATCAGCCCCAGCATTTT. Amino acids: CASSSTGGANQPQHF. The chain links TRBV28 to TRBJ1-5; 10 bases align to TRBD1. Germline values: CDR1 MDHEN, CDR2 SYDVKM. The trim removed 4 bases at V and 4 bases at J, leaving 4 bases unmatched. The CDR3 loop spans 15 amino acids.

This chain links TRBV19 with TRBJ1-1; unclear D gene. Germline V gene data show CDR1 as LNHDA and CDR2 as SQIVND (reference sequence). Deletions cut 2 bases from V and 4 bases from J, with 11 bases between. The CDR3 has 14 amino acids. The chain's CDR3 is CASSIRGVGTEAFF. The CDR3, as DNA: TGTGCCAGTAGTATACGTGGGGTGGGCACTGAAGCTTTCTTT.

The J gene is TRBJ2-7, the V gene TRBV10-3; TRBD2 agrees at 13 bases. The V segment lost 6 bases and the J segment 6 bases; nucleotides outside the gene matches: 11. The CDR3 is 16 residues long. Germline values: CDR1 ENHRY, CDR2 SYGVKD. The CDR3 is CAIRGTSGNPGGEQYF. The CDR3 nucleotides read TGTGCCATCAGGGGGACTAGCGGGAACCCGGGGGGCGAGCAGTACTTC.

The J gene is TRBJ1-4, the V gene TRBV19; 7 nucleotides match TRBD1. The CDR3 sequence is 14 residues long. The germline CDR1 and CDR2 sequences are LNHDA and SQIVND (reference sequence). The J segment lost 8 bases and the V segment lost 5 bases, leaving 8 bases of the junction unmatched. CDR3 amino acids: CASSVDRAGEKLFF. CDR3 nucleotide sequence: TGTGCCAGTAGTGTTGACAGGGCCGGGGAAAAACTGTTTTTT.

Written as DNA, the CDR3 is TGTGCCACCGGACTAGCGGGAGGTGAGGTGCAGTACTTC. This encodes CATGLAGGEVQYF. The genes are TRBV19 and TRBJ2-7; TRBD2 matches 14 bases. Per the germline V gene, CDR1 is LNHDA and CDR2 is SQIVND (reference sequence). Germline trimming cut 10 bases from V and 9 bases from J; bases unmatched to any gene: 8. The CDR3 extends over 13 amino acids.

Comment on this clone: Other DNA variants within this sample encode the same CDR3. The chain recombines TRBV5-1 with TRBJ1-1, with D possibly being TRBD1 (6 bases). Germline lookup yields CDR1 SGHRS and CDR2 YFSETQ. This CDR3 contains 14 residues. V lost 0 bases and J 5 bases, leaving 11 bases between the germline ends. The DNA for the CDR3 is TGCGCCAGCAGCTTGGCGGGGGGCGGAACTGAAGCTTTCTTT. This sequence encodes CASSLAGGGTEAFF. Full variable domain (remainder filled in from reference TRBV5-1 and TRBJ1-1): KAGVTQTPRYLIKTRGQQVTLSCSPISGHRSVSWYQQTPGQGLQFLFEYFSETQRNKGNFPGRFSGRQFSNSRSEMNVSTLELGDSALYLCASSLAGGGTEAFFGQGTRLTVV.

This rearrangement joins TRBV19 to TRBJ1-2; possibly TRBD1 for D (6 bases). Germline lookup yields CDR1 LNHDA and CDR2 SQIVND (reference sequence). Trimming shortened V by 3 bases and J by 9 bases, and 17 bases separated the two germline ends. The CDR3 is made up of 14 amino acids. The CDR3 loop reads CASSILAGAGSYTF. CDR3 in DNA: TGTGCCAGTAGTATCTTGGCAGGGGCAGGGAGCTACACCTTC.

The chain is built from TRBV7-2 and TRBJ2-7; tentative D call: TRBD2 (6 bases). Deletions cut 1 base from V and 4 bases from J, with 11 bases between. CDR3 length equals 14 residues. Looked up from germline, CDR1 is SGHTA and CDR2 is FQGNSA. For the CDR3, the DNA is TGTGCCAGCAGCTTAGGATCAGGGAGGTACGAGCAGTACTTC. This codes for CASSLGSGRYEQYF.

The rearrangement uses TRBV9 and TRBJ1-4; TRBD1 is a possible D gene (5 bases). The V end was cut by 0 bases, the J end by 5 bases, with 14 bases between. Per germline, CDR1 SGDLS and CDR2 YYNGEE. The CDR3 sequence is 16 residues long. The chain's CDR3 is CASSVDREGVNEKLFF. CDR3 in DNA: TGTGCCAGCAGCGTAGACCGGGAAGGGGTGAATGAAAAACTGTTTTTT.

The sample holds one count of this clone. CDR3 DNA: TGTGCCAGCAGCTTGGAGACAGGGGGCTTGAACAATCAGCCCCAGCATTTT. This sequence encodes CASSLETGGLNNQPQHF. V is TRBV5-5 and J is TRBJ1-5; TRBD1 matches at 10 bases. CDR1 SGHKS and CDR2 YYEKEE come from the germline V gene (reference sequence). The junction had 6 bases not matched to a gene; V was cut back by 0 bases and J by 3 bases. The CDR3 spans 17 residues.

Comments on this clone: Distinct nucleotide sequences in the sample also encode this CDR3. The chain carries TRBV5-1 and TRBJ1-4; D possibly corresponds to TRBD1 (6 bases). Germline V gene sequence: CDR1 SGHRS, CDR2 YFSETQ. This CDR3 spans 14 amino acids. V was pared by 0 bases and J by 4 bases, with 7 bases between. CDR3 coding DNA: TGCGCCAGCAGCTTGGACAGGGTTAATGAAAAACTGTTTTTT. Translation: CASSLDRVNEKLFF.

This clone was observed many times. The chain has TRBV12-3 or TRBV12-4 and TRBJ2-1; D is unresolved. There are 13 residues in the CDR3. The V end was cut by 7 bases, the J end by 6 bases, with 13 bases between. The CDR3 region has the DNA TGTGCCAGCAAGACGACCCACGGCAATGAGCAGTTCTTC. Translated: CASKTTHGNEQFF.

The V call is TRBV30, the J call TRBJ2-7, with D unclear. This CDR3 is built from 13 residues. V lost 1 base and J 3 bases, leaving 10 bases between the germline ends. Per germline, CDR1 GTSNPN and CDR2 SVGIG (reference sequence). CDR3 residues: CAWSADVYYEQYF. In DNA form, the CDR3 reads TGTGCCTGGAGTGCGGACGTATACTACGAGCAGTACTTC.

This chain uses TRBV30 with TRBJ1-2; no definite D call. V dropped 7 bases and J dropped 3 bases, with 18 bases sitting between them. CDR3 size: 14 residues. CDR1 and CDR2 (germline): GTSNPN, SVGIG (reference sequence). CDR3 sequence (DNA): TGTGCCTCGCGTAATTACGCCCGTGACTATGGCTACACCTTC. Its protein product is CASRNYARDYGYTF. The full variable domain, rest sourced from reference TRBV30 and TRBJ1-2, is SQTIHQWPATLVQPVGSPLSLECTVEGTSNPNLYWYRQAAGRGLQLLFYSVGIGQISSEVPQNLSASRPQDRQFILSSKKLLLSDSGFYLCASRNYARDYGYTFGSGTRLTVV.

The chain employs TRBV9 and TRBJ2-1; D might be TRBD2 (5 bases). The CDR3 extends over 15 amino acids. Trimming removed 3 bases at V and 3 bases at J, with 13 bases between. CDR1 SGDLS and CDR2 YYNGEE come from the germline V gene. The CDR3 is CASSELAANYNEQFF. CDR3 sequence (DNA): TGTGCCAGCAGCGAGCTAGCCGCAAACTACAATGAGCAGTTCTTC.